This is a list of T cell receptor beta chains from one sample in a study of blood T cell repertoires in COVID-19. Sequencing used immunoSEQ multiplex PCR; TCRdb keeps in-frame clones, though not all of them. The sample has about 170,000 clones; roughly 85% are singletons. Input material: peripheral blood. The source is a woman of 80 years or more with acute or convalescent COVID-19. Both conserved end residues are trimmed from each CDR3.

cdr3_length,v_call,cdr3_aa
13,TRBV15,ATSVMRGGDTEAF
12,TRBV27,ASSRRSDRGEQY
13,TRBV9,ASSSGQGSNTEAF
13,TRBV18,ASSPQGQLNEKLF
14,TRBV6-2/TRBV6-3,ASSSAGTIAKNIQY
12,TRBV3-1/TRBV3-2,ASSLLAGPGELF
10,TRBV30,AWSLALDTQY
12,TRBV18,ASSPAMEGNTIY
13,TRBV7-8,ASSAYLRDTYGYT
14,TRBV21-1,ASSKEADRANTEAF
14,TRBV11-2,ASSLAVSSTGSPLH
13,TRBV9,ASSVGGTSLQPQH
14,TRBV4-3,ASSQRLAPGSSPLH
13,TRBV6-6,ASSGVDRFNEKLF
14,TRBV11-2,ASRRPGTGYTGELF
12,TRBV6-1,ASSEQDNTGELF
9,TRBV7-9,ASSRRFEQY
14,TRBV5-1,ASSSQTGATYNEQF
11,TRBV12-3/TRBV12-4,ASSYGGNTEAF
12,TRBV30,AWTSGRATDTQY
15,TRBV7-2,ASSLAGSGGAGDTQY
13,TRBV2,ASSLRDRGGNTIY
11,TRBV12-3/TRBV12-4,ASTAGWAMRYT
13,TRBV5-1,ASSLAGTRTNEQF
15,TRBV4-1,ASSQGLAGISYNEQF
12,TRBV6-6,ASTDDSSTDTQY
15,TRBV4-1,ASSQSPGQPPFQPQH
14,TRBV6-6,ASSRATSGSPDTQY
11,TRBV27,ASSTGDTQPQH
12,TRBV9,ASSQTGDVETQY
13,TRBV10-3,AVTTGQDFYNEQF
13,TRBV3-1/TRBV3-2,ASSPTGGAWDEQF
13,TRBV6-5,ASSSTGASTGELF
13,TRBV20-1,SASDRGLVTYEQY
13,TRBV4-1,ASSLSGQSSYEQY
12,TRBV6-2/TRBV6-3,ASSGTGSNEKLF
10,TRBV12-3/TRBV12-4,ASSSSGAGYT
9,TRBV29-1,SARTGSGYT
12,TRBV6-5,ASSWGWGGNEQF
13,TRBV30,AWSRPTGENEKLF
12,TRBV7-2,ASSLNLNTGELF
13,TRBV28,ASSLITRGNQPQH
15,TRBV19,ASSIDGDSGKINEQF
12,TRBV5-1,ASSMDRVTSPLH
13,TRBV5-4,ASSLVLGQGDGYT